What follows describes a single T cell receptor (beta chain). Its antigen is unknown. No much larger clone is present one base from it, and per-base qualities are unavailable. Explained via the paper, the time point label denotes: baseline before first vaccination. Vaccinee samples came from UK trials COV001 and COV002, including a single-blind randomized controlled phase 2/3 trial of AZD1222 (ChAdOx1 nCoV-19) in healthy adults. For TCRbeta chain sequencing, PBMC samples from trial participants were taken at day 0 and at day 28 after the second dose. The data belong to a study of T cell responses to AZD1222 COVID-19 vaccine (dated by TCRdb to about 2021). With respect to the entire study: AZD1222 recipients with second doses at about 4 weeks or about 12 weeks were pooled, because spike-specific TCR depth and breadth did not differ between schedules. A total of 230 to 250 trial participants underwent TCR sequencing, of whom around 200 received two doses of AZD1222 and 26 received two doses of the MenACWY control vaccine. Trial participants were enrolled by age into subgroups of 18-55, 56-69 and 70-plus years, and about 150, 27 and 61 TCR-sequenced participants, respectively, were included in these subgroups.

What the research found in general, with its limitations: No day 14 peak-response samples were available, so repertoires were characterized only after the peak T cell response. The 56-69-year group was small, and its depth increase did not reach significance, likely because of low power. A significant rise in spike-specific TCR breadth and depth was observed after two AZD1222 doses relative to day 0 and relative to MenACWY recipients. Most participants were white British and females outnumbered males, and the authors suggested that clonal diversity may have been underestimated. Conclusions about previously exposed vaccinees were limited because only six AZD1222 recipients were SARS-CoV-2 seropositive at baseline. Reportedly, almost half of the unique spike-specific TCRs recognized epitopes lying outside the regions that are mutated in the B.1.351 and B.1.1.7 variants. CD4 TCRs associated with the vaccine covered the entire spike protein, and the dominant responses were in regions 160-218 and 743-854.

The CDR3 regions of human TCRbeta chains were analyzed by immunosequencing. On the authors' methods: TCRs in the repertoires were matched against a reference library of SARS-CoV-2-specific TCRs that had been generated with the MIRA antigen-specificity platform. Breadth was defined as the fraction of unique TCRs that were SARS-CoV-2-associated. Depth was defined as the fraction of total T cells that were SARS-CoV-2-associated. Using the MIRA data, every spike-specific TCR was mapped to the spike region that the TCR reacted to and assigned to either a CD4 or a CD8 class. Log10-transformed breadth and depth values were compared by one-way ANOVA with Sidak's multiple comparisons tests. In its TCRdb copy, this immuneACCESS table keeps in-frame sequences only and misses some clones. Where compared with another copy, unresolved V genes explain less than half of these, and the others have no known cause. That table is the source of V, J and clone size, and D and trimming were worked out from the DNA. This sample is represented by around 130,000 clones; about 94% of them were singletons. Together, the top ten hold around 5% of the sample.

The junction carries 20 bases between V and J, which are trimmed by 4 bases and 8 bases respectively. The germline V gene yields MNHEY for CDR1 and SVGAGI for CDR2. The CDR3 sequence holds 15 residues, the cysteine and phenylalanine included. Just the 45-base CDR3 DNA is kept, in frame starting at base 1. The sample was peripheral blood, taken on day 0 of AZD1222 vaccination. The rearranged segments are TRBV6-5 and TRBJ1-2, with TRBD1 tentatively as D gene (5 bases match). The source of this sequence is an adult in good health. CDR3 region: CASSSEPDKKRGYTF. The DNA sequence is as follows: TGTGCCAGCAGTTCTGAACCGGACAAAAAGCGGGGCTACACCTTC.